The 15 T cell receptor beta chains in this list originate from one sample, sequenced in a study of T cell responses to AZD1222 COVID-19 vaccine. TCRdb's table, derived via immunoSEQ multiplex PCR, lists solely in-frame clones and lacks some. The sample lists 150,000 to 180,000 clones; 70% to 90% were seen once. Sequences were derived from peripheral blood, sampled on day 0 of MenACWY control vaccination. The source is an adult in good health.

The rearrangement links TRBV24-1 to TRBJ1-3, with D unresolved. The V end lost 3 bases, the J end lost 3 bases, and 8 bases lay between the germline ends. This CDR3 has 14 amino acids. Germline loops: CDR1 KGHDR, CDR2 SFDVKD. The CDR3 DNA reads TGTGCCACCAGTGATCCCGGGATTGGAAACACCATATATTTT. It translates to CATSDPGIGNTIYF.

The rearrangement joins TRBV30 to TRBJ1-1; D not certain. The CDR3 length is 13 residues. CDR1 is GTSNPN and CDR2 is SVGIG in the germline V gene (reference sequence). The V and J ends lost 3 bases and 4 bases respectively, with 12 bases between them. The CDR3 nucleotides read TGTGCCTGGAGACGGGATGATGGCACTGAAGCTTTCTTT. Translating it yields CAWRRDDGTEAFF.

This clone has just one count. The chain couples TRBV9 to TRBJ1-3; 9 nucleotides align to TRBD1. CDR3 size: 19 residues. V was clipped by 3 bases and J by 4 bases; unmatched bases: 17. Germline V CDR1 and CDR2: SGDLS, YYNGEE. CDR3 in amino acids: CASSAPRGQGPLEGNTIYF. The CDR3 DNA is TGTGCCAGCAGCGCACCGAGGGGACAGGGACCTCTAGAGGGAAACACCATATATTTT.

J is TRBJ1-3 and V is TRBV20-1; D call uncertain. V lost 3 bases and J lost 0, with 6 bases in between. In germline, CDR1 is DFQATT, CDR2 SNEGSKA (reference sequence). The CDR3 extends over 13 amino acids. The CDR3 loop reads CSASAGSGNTIYF. The CDR3 coding sequence is TGCAGTGCTAGTGCAGGCTCTGGAAACACCATATATTTT.

V gene TRBV30 combines with J gene TRBJ2-7; D remains ambiguous. The CDR3 sequence is 11 residues long. V shed 1 base and J shed 0 bases, with 1 base lying between them. Germline CDR1 is GTSNPN and CDR2 is SVGIG (reference sequence). The chain's CDR3 is CAWSASYEQYF. CDR3 nucleotides: TGTGCCTGGAGTGCCTCCTACGAGCAGTACTTC.

J is TRBJ1-1 and V is TRBV5-5; tentatively, D is TRBD1 (5 bases). Trimming took off 1 base at V and 1 base at J, with 8 bases between the two ends. CDR1 and CDR2 (germline): SGHKS, YYEKEE (reference sequence). The CDR3 runs to 14 residues. The DNA of the CDR3 is TGTGCCAGCAGCTTGTTCGACAGGAACACTGAAGCTTTCTTT. This encodes CASSLFDRNTEAFF.

The rearrangement links TRBV11-2 to TRBJ2-1, with 10 positions matching TRBD2. The CDR3 has 15 amino acids. J lost 6 bases, V lost 8 bases, and 10 bases had no gene match. The germline V gene encodes CDR1 SGHAT and CDR2 FQNNGV. The CDR3 sequence: CASGISGRFSNEQFF. The CDR3 DNA reads TGTGCCAGCGGGATTAGCGGGAGGTTCTCCAATGAGCAGTTCTTC.

The rearrangement uses TRBV29-1 and TRBJ1-3; TRBD1 matches at 7 bases. CDR1 is SQVTM and CDR2 is ANQGSEA in the germline V gene. This CDR3 region has 13 residues. V dropped 6 bases and J dropped 4; count of bases not matched to a gene: 6. CDR3 coding DNA: TGCAGCGTCGCGGACAGGAACGGAAACACCATATATTTT. This gives the protein CSVADRNGNTIYF. The whole variable domain, filled in from reference TRBV29-1 and TRBJ1-3, reads SAVISQKPSRDICQRGTSLTIQCQVDSQVTMMFWYRQQPGQSLTLIATANQGSEATYESGFVIDKFPISRPNLTFSTLTVSNMSPEDSSIYLCSVADRNGNTIYFGEGSWLTVV.

Only a few counts were recorded for this clone. For the CDR3, the DNA is TGTGCCAGCAGTTTTGGGCAGGGGAATTCACCCCTCCACTTT. Its protein product is CASSFGQGNSPLHF. V usage is TRBV28 and J usage is TRBJ1-6; D might be TRBD1 (6 bases). The CDR3 extends over 14 amino acids. Germline CDR1 reads MDHEN; CDR2 reads SYDVKM. V lost 3 bases and J lost 7, with 10 bases in between.

The V and J genes are TRBV7-9 and TRBJ1-4; D is possibly TRBD1 (6 bases). V lost 4 bases and J 3 bases, leaving 15 bases between the germline ends. Germline CDR1 SEHNR, CDR2 FQNEAQ (reference sequence). The CDR3 has 16 amino acids. The CDR3 sequence is CASSWDRGGPNEKLFF. The CDR3, as DNA: TGTGCCAGCAGCTGGGACCGGGGGGGGCCTAATGAAAAACTGTTTTTT.

This clone was recorded only once. This chain connects TRBV11-2 to TRBJ2-2, with a tentative D call TRBD1 (6 bases). The ends were cut back, 5 bases at V and 7 bases at J, with 14 bases in the middle. This CDR3 has 14 amino acids. CDR1 and CDR2 (germline): SGHAT, FQNNGV. CDR3: CASSPGVGIGELFF. The CDR3, as DNA: TGTGCCAGCAGCCCAGGGGTCGGGATCGGGGAGCTGTTTTTT.

V usage is TRBV6-2 or TRBV6-3 and J usage is TRBJ1-5; D is perhaps TRBD1 (5 bases). The length of the CDR3 is 15 residues. V lost 4 bases and J 6 bases, leaving 16 bases between the germline ends. Germline V gene lookup returns CDR1 MNHEY and CDR2 SVGEGT. The CDR3 nucleotides read TGTGCCAGCAGTTCATCGGGGGTAGTGCCTCAGCCCCAGCATTTT. Protein: CASSSSGVVPQPQHF.

J is TRBJ2-1 and V is TRBV19; TRBD2 aligns across 14 bases. Unmatched junction bases numbered 14, after V lost 6 bases and J lost 4 bases. Germline lookup yields CDR1 LNHDA and CDR2 SQIVND (reference sequence). The CDR3 has 19 residues. The CDR3 bases are TGTGCCAGTAGCCAAGGGGGACTAGCGGGAGTAAGGTGGTACAATGAGCAGTTCTTC. Its translation: CASSQGGLAGVRWYNEQFF.

The chain joins TRBV9 to TRBJ2-5; 10 positions agree with TRBD2. CDR1 and CDR2 from the germline V gene are SGDLS and YYNGEE. The CDR3 extends over 16 amino acids. The trim removed 3 bases at V and 3 bases at J, leaving 8 bases unmatched. The CDR3 sequence is CASSARAGGREETQYF. CDR3 DNA sequence: TGTGCCAGCAGCGCCCGAGCGGGGGGGCGGGAAGAGACCCAGTACTTC.

The genes are TRBV11-2 and TRBJ1-5; D remains unclear. Trimming shortened V by 3 bases and J by 1 base, and 10 bases separated the two germline ends. The CDR3 consists of 15 residues. Germline-derived CDR1 and CDR2 are SGHAT and FQNNGV. In DNA form, the CDR3 reads TGTGCCAGCAGCTTGAGGCCAGAGAGCAATCAGCCCCAGCATTTT. Translation: CASSLRPESNQPQHF.